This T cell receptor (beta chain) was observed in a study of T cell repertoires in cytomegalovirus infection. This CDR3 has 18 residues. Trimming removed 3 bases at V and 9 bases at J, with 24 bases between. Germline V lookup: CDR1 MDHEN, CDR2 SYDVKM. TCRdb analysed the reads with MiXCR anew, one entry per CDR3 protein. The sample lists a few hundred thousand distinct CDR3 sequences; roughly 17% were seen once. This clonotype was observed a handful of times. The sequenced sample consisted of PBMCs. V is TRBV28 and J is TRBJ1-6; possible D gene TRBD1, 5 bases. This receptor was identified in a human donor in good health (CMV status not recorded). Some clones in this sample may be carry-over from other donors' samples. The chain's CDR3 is CASSFSVSRGPGGSPLHF. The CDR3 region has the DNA TGTGCCAGCAGTTTCAGCGTTTCAAGAGGCCCGGGGGGTTCACCCCTCCACTTT.